This TCR beta chain emerged from a study of CD8+CD57+ T cells in acquired aplastic anemia. Overall study context: The mean DNA yield obtained from sorted CD4+ and CD8+ cells came to roughly 3.4 ug. Overall study findings and caveats: Overlapping CD8+ CDR3 repertoires of patients and controls contained around 31 shared sequences.

The template used for profiling TCR beta VDJ and CDR3 was genomic DNA. TCRdb analysed the reads with MiXCR anew, one entry per CDR3 protein. The sample records approximately 220,000 distinct CDR3 sequences, 45% to 50% being singletons. By flow cytometry, patients selected for sequencing had shown an expansion of CD8+CD57+ cells. The diagnosis in all patients was severe acquired aplastic anemia. Patients were therapy-naive when their blood was sampled. The CDR3 runs 13 residues. Trimming stripped 5 bases from V and 7 bases from J, with 18 bases between. The germline V gene has CDR1 DFQATT and CDR2 SNEGSKA (reference sequence). About this clonotype itself: Its specificity is not known.

The sample was sorted CD4+, CD8+, or CD8+CD57+ T cells (not recorded which) from PBMCs. The TCR sequence derives from a human donor with aplastic anemia. J is TRBJ2-7 and V is TRBV20-1; D may be TRBD1 (5 bases). The CDR3 DNA is TGCAGTGCTCGAACGGGCCAGGGCTGGGAGCAGTACTTC. Its translation is CSARTGQGWEQYF.